There are a few counts of the clone carrying this T cell receptor (beta chain). The antigen remains unidentified. This sample was taken from a study of T cells in Graves' hyperthyroidism and ophthalmopathy. Study-wide points: Most expanded thyroid clonotypes above 0.001 recurred in blood. A 13 V-J signature model discriminated ophthalmopathy versus stable hyperthyroidism.

Researchers took RNA transcripts and amplified the TCR beta CDR3 regions from them. The primer set for the first-round RT-PCR of the TCR CDR3 was HTBI. MiXCR, run by TCRdb on the multiplex PCR reads, gives a single entry per CDR3 protein. Of about 180,000 distinct CDR3 sequences listed, over 15% are singletons. The V gene end was trimmed by 2 bases and the J gene end by 6 bases; junction bases not matched to a gene: 5. CDR1 and CDR2 from the germline V gene are DFQATT and SNEGSKA (reference sequence). The CDR3 consists of 14 residues. With a duration under 2 months, the hyperthyroidism was newly diagnosed in patients aged 18 to 65.

The sample consisted of blood. The receptor was derived from a woman between 50 and 59 years old with Graves' hyperthyroidism. The V gene is TRBV20-1, the J gene TRBJ2-1; 9 bases align to TRBD2. For the CDR3, the DNA is TGCAGTGCTAGACGCGGGGGGGCGGGCAATGAGCAGTTCTTC. Amino acid sequence: CSARRGGAGNEQFF.